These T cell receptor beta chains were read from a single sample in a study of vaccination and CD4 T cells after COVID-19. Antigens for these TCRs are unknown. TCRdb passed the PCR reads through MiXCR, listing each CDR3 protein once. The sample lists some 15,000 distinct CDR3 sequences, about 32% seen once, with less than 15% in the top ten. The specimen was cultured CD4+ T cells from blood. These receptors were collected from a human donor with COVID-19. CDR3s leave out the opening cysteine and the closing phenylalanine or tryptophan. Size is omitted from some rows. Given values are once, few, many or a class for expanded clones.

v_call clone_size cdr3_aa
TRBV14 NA ASSQGEALH
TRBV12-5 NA ASGLDGIEAF
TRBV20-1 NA SARDSGVSYEQY
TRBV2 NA ASSESGTRSGGYT
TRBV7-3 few ASKLGGALTDTQY
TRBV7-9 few ASSLRGGTDIQY
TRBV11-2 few ASSLAGGEYEQF
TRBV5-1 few ASSAGKGGNAEAF
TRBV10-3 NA AISETDYGYT
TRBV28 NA ASSTGGVRSEAF
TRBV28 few ASSLAAGEGYGYT
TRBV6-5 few ASRDSRGGNTDTQY
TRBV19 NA ASTPIGQGALNTEAF
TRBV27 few ASSLYRPDNSPLH
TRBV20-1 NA SAETRTGELF
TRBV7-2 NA ASSPLDRNYGYT
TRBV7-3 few ASSRGGDTGELF
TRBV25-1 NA ASSVSWGFSGGYT
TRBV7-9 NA ASSLGQNTEAF
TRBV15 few ATSRDNNEKLF
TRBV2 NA ASSALPPGAGGSGANVLT
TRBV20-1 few SASQGTVMNTEAF
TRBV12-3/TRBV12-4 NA ATTRGGSGANVLT
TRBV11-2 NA ASSPPSGDRGRRGYT
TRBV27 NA ASSLNGSPEAF
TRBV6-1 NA ASSTTGGGNQPQH
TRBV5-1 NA ASSFLSSRGDTDTQY
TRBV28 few ASSTTGTGNSPLH
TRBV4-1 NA ASSLTANGQETQY
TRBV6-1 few ASTRGDLDLYANTGELF
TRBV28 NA ASSSPIGQNNQPQH
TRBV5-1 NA ASSLLMAGGDTNTQY
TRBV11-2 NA ASSAAYQSYEQY
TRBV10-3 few AIRSDSGGPNTGELF
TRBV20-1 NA GTSGGAPDTQY
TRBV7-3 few ASSSPDVATEAF
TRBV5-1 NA ASSFESGLPKNIQY
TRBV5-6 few ASSLKTGGRLAQH
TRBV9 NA ASSVGRSQETQY
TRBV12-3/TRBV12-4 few ASSLEATGIGELF